This T cell receptor beta chain was sequenced during a study of tumor-infiltrating lymphocytes in glioblastoma multiforme (dated by TCRdb to about 2017). General notes on the study: Whether intratumoral genomic heterogeneity fosters TIL diversity was tested through joint investigation of somatic mutations, TIL diversity and immune response activity. Broad study findings and their caveats: The authors noted that sorting T cells into functional subsets, which was not done in this study, would be a future improvement. Generalizability was limited because only one glioblastoma patient was included in the TCR and somatic mutation analysis. Clone frequencies may be distorted by RNA-based TCR sequencing because unequal numbers of TCR transcripts are carried by T cells.

V and J lose 3 bases and 0 bases, and a span of 15 bases separates them. Looking up the germline V gene yields CDR1 SQVTM and CDR2 ANQGSEA. From the cysteine through the phenylalanine, the CDR3 covers 16 amino acids. The retained sequence is limited to the CDR3, 48 bases, with the frame set at the first base. As for this clonotype: The clone's antigen remains unknown. Base qualities are not at hand, and no much larger clone is one base apart.

TCRB libraries were constructed from RNA through three rounds of nested multiplex PCR following a modified ARM-PCR protocol with multiple V-beta primers and a C-beta primer. ProtoScript II Reverse Transcriptase and a C-beta primer were used to synthesize TCRB-specific cDNA from roughly 0.5 ug total RNA. No unique molecular identifiers were described for the TCRB libraries. In the third PCR, barcodes and adapters were added over 25 cycles with Deep VentR (exo-) polymerase, and the 250-500 bp bands were then gel purified. TCRB libraries were sequenced with 250 bp paired-end reads on an Illumina HiSeq 2500. The published analysis was carried out like this. Reads were cleaned with Trimmomatic, merged with FLASH, assigned V, D and J segments with MiGEC, and analyzed with VDJtools. VDJtools was used to calculate the Shannon-Wiener diversity index, which quantified repertoire diversity. In TCRdb, the public reads were trimmed at Q25 with fastp and aligned with MiXCR, with productive beta chains retained. Every distinct CDR3 protein forms one entry, paired with its most common genes and DNA. TCRdb's processing, not the authors' own work, is the source of the V and J calls. The sample profile shows fewer than 40,000 distinct CDR3 sequences; around 60% of them were found once. In total, the top ten clones hold around 35% of the sample.

The AllPrep DNA/RNA mini kit was used to purify genomic DNA and total RNA at the same time from each of the approximately 9 tumor samples. All RNA had OD 260/280 ratios above 1.9 and RNA integrity numbers above 6.5. The V and J genes are TRBV29-1 and TRBJ2-1, with no reliable assignment of the D segment. The sequenced material came from brain tumor tissue. This receptor was identified in a male donor with glioblastoma. The bases read TGCAGCGTTGAGAACCCGGTCAGGAGCTCCTACAATGAGCAGTTCTTC. This sequence encodes CSVENPVRSSYNEQFF.